This T cell receptor beta chain was identified in a study of blood T cell repertoires in COVID-19. Study at large: The origin of the acute and convalescent COVID-19 samples was the United States, Italy and Spain. Sources were T cells, B-cell-depleted T cells, or PBMCs; the material itself was cDNA or gDNA.

Original methodology: Estimates of nucleated cell counts were drawn from the amplification of reference gene primers. Produced via immunoSEQ multiplex PCR; TCRdb's table is partial and in-frame only. The DNA was the basis for D and trimming; V, J and clone size are from that table. The data hold 70,000 to 80,000 clones, with about 93% observed a single time. CDR1 is MNHEY and CDR2 is SVGAGI in the germline V gene. The CDR3 has 14 amino acids. Trimming took off 8 bases at V and 2 bases at J, with 12 bases between the two ends. This chain connects TRBV6-5 to TRBJ2-2; perhaps TRBD1 as D (6 bases). This receptor was obtained from a human donor in a cohort sampled during active COVID-19. Sequenced: peripheral blood. CDR3 in DNA: TGTGCCAGCGGCAGGACAGAAAACACCGGGGAGCTGTTTTTT. Translated: CASGRTENTGELFF.